This TCR beta chain emerged from a study of T cell repertoires in cytomegalovirus infection. About the research overall: TCR beta signatures that were public indicated CMV infection and matching HLA type.

Study-wide findings and caveats: HLA-C-restricted CMV clonotypes gave the most frequent clonotype in two of eight donors.

Worth noting for this clonotype: Its cognate antigen is unknown.

With 6 bases clipped from V and 1 base from J, the junction kept 1 base outside the gene matches. The CDR3 length is 14 residues. A single record per CDR3 protein comes from TCRdb applying MiXCR to the reads. Here the sample spans 150,000 to 200,000 distinct CDR3 sequences, roughly a fifth being singletons. The sample was PBMCs. This TCR was recovered from a human donor in good health (CMV status not recorded). Some clones in this sample may be carry-over from other donors' samples. The chain couples TRBV12-3 or TRBV12-4 to TRBJ2-7, with 12 bases aligning to TRBD2. The CDR3 DNA sequence: TGTGCCAGCAGAGGACTAGCGGGATCCTACGAGCAGTACTTC. This gives the protein CASRGLAGSYEQYF.